These 2 T cell receptor beta chains originate from one sample sequenced in a study of T cell repertoires in cytomegalovirus infection. Their antigens are not known. TCRdb analysed the reads with MiXCR anew, one entry per CDR3 protein. There are about 920,000 distinct CDR3 sequences in the sample; approximately 31% occur only once, and roughly 13% lies in the top ten. Sequencing was performed on cultured CD8+ T cells from PBMCs, taken from culture after CMV antigen stimulation. These receptors were obtained from a human donor in good health (CMV status not recorded). Some clones in this sample may be carry-over from other donors' samples.

This clonotype appeared many times. This chain joins TRBV7-2 and TRBJ2-4; tentatively, D is TRBD2 (6 bases). Germline CDR1 and CDR2: SGHTA and FQGNSA. V lost 2 bases and J 5 bases, leaving 13 bases between the germline ends. This CDR3 spans 15 amino acids. The CDR3 region has the DNA TGTGCCAGCAGCTTACGGGAGCCGCCCCAAAACATTCAGTACTTC. Translation gives CASSLREPPQNIQYF.

The V call is TRBV7-6, the J call TRBJ1-2, with D uncertain. V was pared by 2 bases and J by 6 bases, with 16 bases between. The CDR3 extends over 15 amino acids. Germline assignment: CDR1 SGHVS and CDR2 FNYEAQ. CDR3 in amino acids: CASSLINTDYNGYTF. The CDR3 coding sequence is TGTGCCAGCAGCTTAATCAACACGGATTACAATGGCTACACCTTC.